This T cell receptor (beta chain) came from a study of Ad26.COV2.S vaccination and SARS-CoV-2 variants. TCRdb's copy holds only in-frame clones and misses some; the assay was immunoSEQ multiplex PCR. Among about 350,000 clones listed, about 89% were seen once. The treatment here: 19 received Ad26.COV2.S at low or high dose, single or two shots; five or six received placebo; per-sample allocation not given. Collection of the samples took place on day 63 after the first injection of vaccine or placebo. Germline loops: CDR1 WSHSY, CDR2 SAAADI. The CDR3 consists of 10 residues. V was trimmed by 9 bases and J by 4 bases, leaving 7 bases between them.

Sequencing was performed on peripheral blood, taken in a trial of Ad26.COV2.S vaccine versus placebo. This sequence was found in a person between 18 and 59 years old who received the Ad26.COV2.S COVID-19 vaccine or a placebo. The chain has TRBV10-2 and TRBJ2-7; D not resolved. CDR3 loop: CASMDYEQYF. DNA for the CDR3: TGCGCCAGTATGGATTACGAGCAGTACTTC.